This T cell receptor beta chain was found in a study of beta chain features in type 1 diabetes. Background on the study: On cell yields, gender and age, patients and healthy donors were similar.

Central memory, naive, regulatory and stem cell-like memory CD4+ cells were sorted by CD45RO/CCR7/CD25/CD127/CD95/CD27. This clone was counted between two and nine times. What it recognizes is unknown. What was sequenced were expressed TCRB transcripts, since all of the isolated RNA had been reverse transcribed. Using immunoSEQ multiplex PCR, the repertoire was profiled, and TCRdb retains in-frame clones only, with some absent. The sample consists of 330,000 or so clones, about 18% of them appearing once. The CDR3 extends over 14 amino acids. The germline V gene has CDR1 LGHNA and CDR2 YNFKEQ. The V gene end was trimmed by 1 base and the J gene end by 4 bases; junction bases not matched to a gene: 1. Study conclusions and caveats: The similarity of naive, central memory and Treg TCRB repertoires appeared greater among patients than among healthy donors.

The chain combines TRBV4-2 with TRBJ2-1, with TRBD2 matching 7 bases. Source material: naive CD4+ T cells from blood. The clonotype was recovered from a woman younger than 35 in good health. In nucleotides, the CDR3 is TGTGCCAGCAGCCAAGGGCGGGAGTACAATGAGCAGTTCTTC. This codes for CASSQGREYNEQFF.